Below are 29 T cell receptor beta chains sequenced from a single sample in a study of blood T cell repertoires in COVID-19. Sequencing used immunoSEQ multiplex PCR; TCRdb keeps in-frame clones, though not all of them. Among fewer than 250,000 clones listed, about 83% were seen once. The sample comprised peripheral blood. These receptor sequences come from a human donor in a cohort sampled during active COVID-19.

This clone was picked up one time. The gene calls are TRBV30 and TRBJ2-1; D unresolved. Trimming cost V 5 bases and J 1 base, with 12 bases left between them. The germline CDR1 and CDR2 sequences are GTSNPN and SVGIG (reference sequence). This CDR3 contains 14 residues. CDR3 in amino acids: CAWGISFSYNEQFF. The CDR3 DNA follows: TGTGCCTGGGGTATCAGTTTTTCCTACAATGAGCAGTTCTTC.

The chain couples TRBV24-1 to TRBJ2-1; the match to TRBD2 covers 8 bases. Germline CDR1 reads KGHDR; CDR2 reads SFDVKD. The CDR3 spans 17 residues. Losses at the gene ends were 1 base for V and 9 bases for J; bases not matched to a gene: 13. The CDR3 loop reads CATSDLRGETSASEQFF. CDR3 DNA sequence: TGTGCCACCAGTGATTTAAGAGGGGAGACTAGCGCTAGTGAGCAGTTCTTC.

This rearrangement joins TRBV7-9 to TRBJ2-1; tentatively, D is TRBD1 (6 bases). The CDR3 runs to 13 residues. The V gene lost 11 bases and the J gene lost 12 bases, with 23 bases spanning the gap. Germline lookup yields CDR1 SEHNR and CDR2 FQNEAQ (reference sequence). The chain's CDR3 is CASTRTHQGGQFF. The DNA for the CDR3 is TGTGCCTCGACGAGGACCCACCAAGGGGGGCAGTTCTTC. The whole variable domain, filled in from reference TRBV7-9 and TRBJ2-1, reads DTGVSQNPRHKITKRGQNVTFRCDPISEHNRLYWYRQTLGQGPEFLTYFQNEAQLEKSRLLSDRFSAERPKGSFSTLEIQRTEQGDSAMYLCASTRTHQGGQFFGPGTRLTVL.

The rearrangement uses TRBV6-5 and TRBJ1-5; 7 nucleotides line up with TRBD1. CDR3 length: 15 amino acids. CDR1 is MNHEY and CDR2 is SVGAGI in the germline V gene. Unmatched junction bases numbered 7, after V lost 6 bases and J lost 2 bases. CDR3 region: CASSPDRAGNQPQHF. The CDR3 DNA is TGTGCCAGCAGCCCCGACAGGGCCGGCAATCAGCCCCAGCATTTT.

V usage is TRBV18 and J usage is TRBJ2-7; D may be TRBD2 (6 bases). Trimming removed 6 bases from V and 4 bases from J, with 13 bases in between. The CDR3 covers 13 residues. Germline CDR1 is KGHSH and CDR2 is LQKENI. The CDR3: CASSPGVQYEQYF. Here the CDR3 DNA reads TGTGCCAGCTCCCCGGGGGTTCAGTACGAGCAGTACTTC.

The CDR3 DNA sequence: TGTGCCAGCAGCGGAGTCACTAGTGCCAAAAACATTCAGTACTTC. This encodes CASSGVTSAKNIQYF. The rearrangement links TRBV9 to TRBJ2-4; weak D call: TRBD2 (5 bases). Trimming stripped 3 bases from V and 1 base from J, with 11 bases between. This CDR3 is 15 amino acids long. CDR1 SGDLS and CDR2 YYNGEE come from the germline V gene.

This chain uses TRBV7-9 with TRBJ1-6; D gene unclear. The length of the CDR3 is 14 residues. Trimming shortened V by 5 bases and J by 1 base, and 6 bases separated the two germline ends. Germline V gene lookup returns CDR1 SEHNR and CDR2 FQNEAQ (reference sequence). CDR3 region: CASSQASYNSPLHF. Here the CDR3 DNA reads TGTGCCAGCAGCCAGGCGTCCTATAATTCACCCCTCCACTTT.

This clone was recorded many times. This rearrangement joins TRBV5-1 to TRBJ1-3, with D perhaps TRBD1 (6 bases). Per the germline V gene, CDR1 is SGHRS and CDR2 is YFSETQ. V lost 4 bases and J 1 base, leaving 15 bases between the germline ends. There are 16 residues in the CDR3. The CDR3 region has the DNA TGCGCCAGCAGCGGCAACAGGGTGTCGTCTGGAAACACCATATATTTT. This translates into CASSGNRVSSGNTIYF.

J is TRBJ1-3 and V is TRBV28; D call uncertain. The V end was cut by 3 bases, the J end by 4 bases, with 4 bases between. CDR1 and CDR2 from the germline V gene are MDHEN and SYDVKM. The CDR3 has 12 residues. The CDR3 DNA follows: TGTGCCAGCAGTTTCCAAGGAAACACCATATATTTT. Its translation: CASSFQGNTIYF.

This rearrangement joins TRBV7-3 to TRBJ1-1; D is ambiguous. Trimming left V 8 bases short and J 5 bases short, with 18 bases between. The CDR3 is 14 amino acids. Germline CDR1 SGHTA, CDR2 FQGTGA. CDR3 loop: CASRGGEGGTEAFF. The CDR3 nucleotides are TGTGCCAGCCGAGGCGGCGAAGGAGGGACTGAAGCTTTCTTT.

The chain employs TRBV4-1 and TRBJ1-2, with a weak D call TRBD1 (5 bases). V was trimmed by 4 bases and J by 4 bases, leaving 22 bases between them. This CDR3 has 17 residues. CDR1 is MGHRA and CDR2 is YSYEKL in the germline V gene. The CDR3 region has the DNA TGCGCCAGCAGCCCAGGACGGACAAAGCCAGCCCTCTATGGCTACACCTTC. This encodes CASSPGRTKPALYGYTF.

This chain uses TRBV15 with TRBJ1-5; 8 bases fit TRBD1. V lost 4 bases, J lost 3 bases, and 8 bases stayed unmatched. Germline CDR1 and CDR2: LNHNV and YYDKDF (reference sequence). The CDR3 is 16 amino acids. CDR3 in amino acids: CATSTRSTGVNQPQHF. CDR3 bases: TGTGCCACCAGCACCCGGTCGACAGGGGTCAATCAGCCCCAGCATTTT.

The V gene is TRBV9, the J gene TRBJ1-5; D perhaps matches TRBD1 (5 bases). The CDR3 contains 13 residues. The germline V and J ends were trimmed by 4 bases and 5 bases, with 10 bases remaining between them. The germline V gene encodes CDR1 SGDLS and CDR2 YYNGEE. CDR3 sequence reads: CASSRGGDQPQHF. The CDR3, as DNA: TGTGCCAGCAGCCGAGGAGGGGATCAGCCCCAGCATTTT.

The chain links TRBV7-9 to TRBJ2-3; D possibly corresponds to TRBD2 (6 bases). Germline V gives CDR1 SEHNR, CDR2 FQNEAQ (reference sequence). This CDR3 spans 15 amino acids. Trimming cost V 4 bases and J 0 bases, with 11 bases left between them. In DNA form, the CDR3 reads TGTGCCAGCAGCTCCCCCAGCGGGAGCACAGATACGCAGTATTTT. This gives the protein CASSSPSGSTDTQYF.

This chain uses TRBV5-1 with TRBJ2-1, with 12 positions matching TRBD2. Per germline, CDR1 SGHRS and CDR2 YFSETQ. V lost 4 bases and J lost 6; bases outside the gene matches: 8. This CDR3 has 16 amino acids. The CDR3 coding sequence is TGCGCCAGCAGCCACCGGACTAGCGGGATGGGCAATGAGCAGTTCTTC. Protein: CASSHRTSGMGNEQFF.

This sequence joins TRBV7-2 and TRBJ2-5; 10 positions match TRBD2. CDR3 length: 15 residues. V was pared by 2 bases and J by 4 bases, with 4 bases of the junction left unmatched. Per the germline V gene, CDR1 is SGHTA and CDR2 is FQGNSA. Here the CDR3 DNA reads TGTGCCAGCAGCTTAAGAGCGGGGGGGCGAGAGACCCAGTACTTC. Its translation: CASSLRAGGRETQYF.

This clone was detected a few times. The chain couples TRBV27 to TRBJ1-2, with unresolved D. This CDR3 is 15 amino acids long. Between the trimmed V and J ends, which lost 3 bases and 0 bases, there was a span of 11 bases. CDR1 is MNHEY and CDR2 is SMNVEV in the germline V gene (reference sequence). The chain's CDR3 is CASSLSITANYGYTF. The CDR3 bases are TGTGCCAGCAGTTTGTCAATCACGGCTAACTATGGCTACACCTTC.

The chain carries TRBV3-1 (or the pseudogene TRBV3-2) and TRBJ2-1; 8 positions match TRBD2. The CDR3 length is 16 residues. Trimming at V came to 4 bases and at J to 0 bases, leaving 5 bases not matched to a gene. In germline, CDR1 is LGHDT, CDR2 YNNKEL (reference sequence). The CDR3: CASSPYSGISYNEQFF. The CDR3 coding sequence is TGTGCCAGCAGCCCCTATAGCGGGATCTCCTACAATGAGCAGTTCTTC.

The genes are TRBV30 and TRBJ2-5; 14 positions agree with TRBD2. Trimming at V came to 3 bases and at J to 5 bases, leaving 20 bases not matched to a gene. Germline assignment: CDR1 GTSNPN and CDR2 SVGIG (reference sequence). The CDR3 runs 20 residues. CDR3 sequence reads: CAWSESPGTSGGSARETQYF. In nucleotides, the CDR3 is TGTGCCTGGAGCGAGAGTCCCGGGACTAGCGGGGGTTCAGCCCGGGAGACCCAGTACTTC.

This clone was picked up one time. The V and J genes are TRBV28 and TRBJ2-5; tentatively, D is TRBD1 (6 bases). Germline values: CDR1 MDHEN, CDR2 SYDVKM. This CDR3 has 15 amino acids. V was shortened by 4 bases and J by 3 bases, with 15 bases between the two germline ends. This CDR3 reads CASSSGQTEKETQYF. In DNA, the CDR3 is TGTGCCAGCAGTTCCGGACAGACCGAAAAAGAGACCCAGTACTTC.

V and J are TRBV29-1 and TRBJ2-3, with a possible D match to TRBD2 (7 bases). Per the germline V gene, CDR1 is SQVTM and CDR2 is ANQGSEA. The CDR3 is 14 residues long. V lost 7 bases and J 4 bases, leaving 18 bases between the germline ends. The CDR3 spells CSAERGAGADTQYF. Here the CDR3 DNA reads TGCAGCGCCGAACGGGGGGCTGGCGCAGATACGCAGTATTTT.

The chain has TRBV6-5 and TRBJ1-4, with a tentative D call TRBD1 (6 bases). Between the trimmed V and J ends, which lost 7 bases and 8 bases, there was a span of 17 bases. CDR3 length equals 14 residues. Germline V gene lookup returns CDR1 MNHEY and CDR2 SVGAGI. As DNA, the CDR3 is TGTGCCAGCACCATGAGACAGGTTGACGAAAAACTGTTTTTT. Translating gives CASTMRQVDEKLFF.

This clone was detected ten times or more. The genes are TRBV4-1 and TRBJ1-6; possibly TRBD1 for D (5 bases). The CDR3 is 16 residues long. The germline gives CDR1 MGHRA, CDR2 YSYEKL. The ends were cut back, 1 base at V and 10 bases at J, with 17 bases in the middle. As DNA, the CDR3 is TGCGCCAGCAGCCAAGTACTCGACAGTAAAGGGTCACCCCTCCACTTT. Translation: CASSQVLDSKGSPLHF.

This clone was seen once. V is TRBV14 and J is TRBJ2-1, with 8 positions matching TRBD1. Germline-derived CDR1 and CDR2 are SGHDN and FVKESK. J lost 4 bases, V lost 3 bases, and 8 bases had no gene match. This CDR3 is 16 amino acids long. In DNA form, the CDR3 reads TGTGCCAGCAGCCATTTCAGGACAGGGACTTACAATGAGCAGTTCTTC. Encoded protein: CASSHFRTGTYNEQFF.

This chain connects TRBV7-9 to TRBJ1-2; no clear D. CDR3 length: 12 residues. V was pared by 6 bases and J by 8 bases, with 13 bases between. The germline CDR1 and CDR2 sequences are SEHNR and FQNEAQ (reference sequence). The CDR3 DNA is TGTGCCAGCAGTCCCGAATGGGAGGGCTACACCTTC. Its protein product is CASSPEWEGYTF.

This clone was picked up a small number of times. The genes are TRBV4-1 and TRBJ2-2, with TRBD1 as a possible D gene (7 bases). V was pared by 0 bases and J by 7 bases, with 18 bases between. This CDR3 is 17 amino acids long. Germline V gene sequence: CDR1 MGHRA, CDR2 YSYEKL. CDR3 bases: TGCGCCAGCAGCCAAGATAGGAGGGGGCCGATTGGCGGGGAGCTGTTTTTT. This translates into CASSQDRRGPIGGELFF.

In this sample, this clone turned up many times. Other DNA variants within this sample encode the same CDR3. The chain couples TRBV5-4 to TRBJ1-1, with TRBD1 as a possible D gene (6 bases). Trimming removed 3 bases from V and 1 base from J, with 13 bases in between. Germline CDR1 reads SGHNT; CDR2 reads YYREEE (reference sequence). The CDR3 spans 15 residues. The CDR3 sequence: CASSSSVGANTEAFF. The CDR3 DNA reads TGTGCCAGCAGCTCCTCGGTGGGGGCGAACACTGAAGCTTTCTTT.

This chain connects TRBV6-6 to TRBJ2-1; a weak D match, TRBD1 (5 bases). Germline loops: CDR1 MNHNY, CDR2 SVGAGI (reference sequence). Trimming removed 8 bases at V and 16 bases at J, with 18 bases between. The CDR3 is 11 residues long. CDR3: CASGVGDTLFF. The CDR3 bases are TGTGCCAGCGGCGTAGGGGATACCCTTTTCTTC.

This rearrangement joins TRBV3-1 (or the pseudogene TRBV3-2) to TRBJ2-2; possibly TRBD1 for D (6 bases). V shed 6 bases and J shed 5 bases, with 19 bases lying between them. The germline V gene has CDR1 LGHDT and CDR2 YNNKEL (reference sequence). This CDR3 region has 16 residues. CDR3 nucleotide sequence: TGTGCCAGCAGTAGTCCGGGACACCCCGGGACCGGGGAGCTGTTTTTT. Residues: CASSSPGHPGTGELFF.